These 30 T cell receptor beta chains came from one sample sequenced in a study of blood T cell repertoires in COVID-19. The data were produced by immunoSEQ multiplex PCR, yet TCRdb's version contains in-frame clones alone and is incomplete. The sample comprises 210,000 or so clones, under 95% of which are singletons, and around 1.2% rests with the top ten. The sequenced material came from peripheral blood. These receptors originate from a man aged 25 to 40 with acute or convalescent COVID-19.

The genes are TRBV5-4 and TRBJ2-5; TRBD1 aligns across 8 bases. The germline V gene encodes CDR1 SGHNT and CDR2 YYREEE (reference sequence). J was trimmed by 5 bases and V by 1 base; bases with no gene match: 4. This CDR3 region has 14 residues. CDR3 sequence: CASSLPGGFETQYF. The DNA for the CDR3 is TGTGCCAGCAGCTTGCCAGGGGGCTTTGAGACCCAGTACTTC.

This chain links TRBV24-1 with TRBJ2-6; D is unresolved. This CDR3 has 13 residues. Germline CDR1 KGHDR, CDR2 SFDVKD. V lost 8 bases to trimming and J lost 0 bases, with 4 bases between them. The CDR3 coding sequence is TGTGCCACCACCTCCTCTGGGGCCAACGTCCTGACTTTC. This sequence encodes CATTSSGANVLTF.

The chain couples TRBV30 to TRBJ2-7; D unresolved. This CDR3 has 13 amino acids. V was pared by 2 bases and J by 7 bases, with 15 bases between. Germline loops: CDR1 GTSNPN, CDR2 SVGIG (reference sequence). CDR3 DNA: TGTGCCTGGAGTACCCGAAGCAAGAAGGAGCAGTACTTC. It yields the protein CAWSTRSKKEQYF.

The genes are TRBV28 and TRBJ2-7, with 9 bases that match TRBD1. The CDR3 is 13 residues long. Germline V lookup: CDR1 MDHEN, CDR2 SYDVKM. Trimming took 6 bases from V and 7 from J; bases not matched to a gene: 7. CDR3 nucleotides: TGTGCCAGCAGGGGCGGGACAGGGTGGGAGCAGTACTTC. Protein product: CASRGGTGWEQYF.

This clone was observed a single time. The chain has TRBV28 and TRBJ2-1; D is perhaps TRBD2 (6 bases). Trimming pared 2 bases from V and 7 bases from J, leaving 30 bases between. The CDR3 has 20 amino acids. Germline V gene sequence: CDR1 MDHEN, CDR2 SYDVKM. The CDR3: CASSLRFWKQTRADSNEQFF. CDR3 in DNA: TGTGCCAGCAGTTTACGCTTCTGGAAGCAGACTAGAGCGGATTCGAATGAGCAGTTCTTC. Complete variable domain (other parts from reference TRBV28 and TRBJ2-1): DVKVTQSSRYLVKRTGEKVFLECVQDMDHENMFWYRQDPGLGLRLIYFSYDVKMKEKGDIPEGYSVSREKKERFSLILESASTNQTSMYLCASSLRFWKQTRADSNEQFFGPGTRLTVL.

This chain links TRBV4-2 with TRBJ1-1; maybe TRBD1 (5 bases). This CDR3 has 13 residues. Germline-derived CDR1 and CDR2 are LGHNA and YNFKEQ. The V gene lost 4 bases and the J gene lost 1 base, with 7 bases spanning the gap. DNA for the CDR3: TGTGCCAGCAGCCCAACAGGGAACACTGAAGCTTTCTTT. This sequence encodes CASSPTGNTEAFF.

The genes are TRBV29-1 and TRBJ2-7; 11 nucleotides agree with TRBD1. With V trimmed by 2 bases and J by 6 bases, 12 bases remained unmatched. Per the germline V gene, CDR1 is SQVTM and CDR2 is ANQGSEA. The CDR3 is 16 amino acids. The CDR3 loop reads CSVEIFRGTGGSEQYF. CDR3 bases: TGCAGCGTTGAAATTTTTCGTGGGACAGGGGGTAGCGAGCAGTACTTC.

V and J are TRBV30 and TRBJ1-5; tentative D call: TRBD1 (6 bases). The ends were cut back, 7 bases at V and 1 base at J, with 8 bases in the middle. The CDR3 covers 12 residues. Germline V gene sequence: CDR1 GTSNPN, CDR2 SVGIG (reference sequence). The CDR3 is CASGQSNQPQHF. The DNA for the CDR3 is TGTGCCTCAGGACAGAGCAATCAGCCCCAGCATTTT.

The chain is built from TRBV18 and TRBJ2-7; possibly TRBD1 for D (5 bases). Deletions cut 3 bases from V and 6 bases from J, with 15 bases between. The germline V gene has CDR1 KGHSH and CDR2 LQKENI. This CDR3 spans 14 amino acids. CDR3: CASSPGPQGAEQYF. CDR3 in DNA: TGTGCCAGCTCACCGGGGCCCCAAGGGGCCGAGCAGTACTTC.

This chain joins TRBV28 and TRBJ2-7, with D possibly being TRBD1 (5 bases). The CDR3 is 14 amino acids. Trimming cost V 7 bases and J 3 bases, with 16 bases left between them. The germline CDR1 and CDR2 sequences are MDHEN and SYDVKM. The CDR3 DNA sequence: TGTGCCAGCATCGCCCTCGGACAAGTCTACGAGCAGTACTTC. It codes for CASIALGQVYEQYF.

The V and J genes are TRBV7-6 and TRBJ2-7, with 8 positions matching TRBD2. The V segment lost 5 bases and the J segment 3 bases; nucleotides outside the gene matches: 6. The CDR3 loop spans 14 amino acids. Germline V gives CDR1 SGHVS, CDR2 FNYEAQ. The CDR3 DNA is TGTGCCAGCAGCCCCGGGGGGGGCGGCTACGAGCAGTACTTC. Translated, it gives CASSPGGGGYEQYF.

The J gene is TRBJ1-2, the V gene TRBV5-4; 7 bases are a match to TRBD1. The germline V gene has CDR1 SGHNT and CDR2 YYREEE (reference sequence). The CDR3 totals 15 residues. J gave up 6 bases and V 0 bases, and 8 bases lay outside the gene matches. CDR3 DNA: TGTGCCAGCAGCTTGGATCGACAGGGATCCGATGGCTACACCTTC. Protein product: CASSLDRQGSDGYTF. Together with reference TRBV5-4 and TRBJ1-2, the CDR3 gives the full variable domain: ETGVTQSPTHLIKTRGQQVTLRCSSQSGHNTVSWYQQALGQGPQFIFQYYREEENGRGNFPPRFSGLQFPNYSSELNVNALELDDSALYLCASSLDRQGSDGYTFGSGTRLTVV.

This CDR3 is CASSISGKSYNEQFF. The DNA for the CDR3 is TGTGCCAGCAGCATTAGCGGGAAATCCTACAATGAGCAGTTCTTC. The J gene is TRBJ2-1, the V gene TRBV7-3; 8 nucleotides line up with TRBD2. Losses at the gene ends were 5 bases for V and 1 base for J; bases not matched to a gene: 4. Germline V CDR1 and CDR2: SGHTA, FQGTGA. The CDR3 runs to 15 residues.

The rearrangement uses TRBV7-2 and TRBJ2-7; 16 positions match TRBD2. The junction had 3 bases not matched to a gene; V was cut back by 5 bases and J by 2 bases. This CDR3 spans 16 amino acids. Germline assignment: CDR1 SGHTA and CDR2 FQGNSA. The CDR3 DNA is TGTGCCAGCAGCCCGGGACTAGCGGGAGGGACCTACGAGCAGTACTTC. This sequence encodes CASSPGLAGGTYEQYF. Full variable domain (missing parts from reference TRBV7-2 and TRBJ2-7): GAGVSQSPSNKVTEKGKDVELRCDPISGHTALYWYRQSLGQGLEFLIYFQGNSAPDKSGLPSDRFSAERTGGSVSTLTIQRTQQEDSAVYLCASSPGLAGGTYEQYFGPGTRLTVT.

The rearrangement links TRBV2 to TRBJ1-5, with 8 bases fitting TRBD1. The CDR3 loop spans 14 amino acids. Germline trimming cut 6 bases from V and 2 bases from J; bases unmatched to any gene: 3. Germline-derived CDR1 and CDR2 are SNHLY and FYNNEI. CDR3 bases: TGTGCCAGCAGCGGACAGGGAGGCAATCAGCCCCAGCATTTT. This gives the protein CASSGQGGNQPQHF.

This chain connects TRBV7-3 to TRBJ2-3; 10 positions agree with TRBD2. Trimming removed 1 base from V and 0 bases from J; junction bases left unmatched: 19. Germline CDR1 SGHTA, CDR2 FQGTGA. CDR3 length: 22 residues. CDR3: CASSLMSAGLASSELSTDTQYF. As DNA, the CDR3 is TGTGCCAGCAGCTTAATGAGTGCGGGACTAGCGTCCTCCGAGCTCAGCACAGATACGCAGTATTTT.

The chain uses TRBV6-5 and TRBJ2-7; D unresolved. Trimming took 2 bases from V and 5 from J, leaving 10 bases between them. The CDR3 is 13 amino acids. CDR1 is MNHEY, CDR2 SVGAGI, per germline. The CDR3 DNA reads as TGTGCCAGCAGTTACGGTGTCGCGGACGAGCAGTACTTC. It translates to CASSYGVADEQYF.

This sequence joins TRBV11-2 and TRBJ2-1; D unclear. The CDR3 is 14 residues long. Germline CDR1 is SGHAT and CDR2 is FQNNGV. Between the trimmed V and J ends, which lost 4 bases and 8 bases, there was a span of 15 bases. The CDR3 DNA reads TGTGCCAGCAGCTCAAGTTGGGCAGCCGATGAGCAGTTCTTC. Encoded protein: CASSSSWAADEQFF.

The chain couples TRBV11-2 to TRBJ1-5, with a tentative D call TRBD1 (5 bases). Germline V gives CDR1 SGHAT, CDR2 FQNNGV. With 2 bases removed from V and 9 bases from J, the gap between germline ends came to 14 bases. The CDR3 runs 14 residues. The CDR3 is CASSLTAGTRPQHF. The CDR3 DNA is TGTGCCAGCAGCTTAACCGCGGGGACTAGGCCCCAGCATTTT.

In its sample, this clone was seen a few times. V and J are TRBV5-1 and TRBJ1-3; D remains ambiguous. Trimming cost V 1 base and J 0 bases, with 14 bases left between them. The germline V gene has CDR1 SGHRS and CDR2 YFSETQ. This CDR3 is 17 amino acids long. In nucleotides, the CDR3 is TGCGCCAGCAGCTTGACGTCAGGTTCCCTCTCTGGAAACACCATATATTTT. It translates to CASSLTSGSLSGNTIYF.

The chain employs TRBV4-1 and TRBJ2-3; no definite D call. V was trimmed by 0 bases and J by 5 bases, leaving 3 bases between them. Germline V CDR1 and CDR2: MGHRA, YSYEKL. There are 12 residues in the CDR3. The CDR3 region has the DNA TGCGCCAGCAGCCAAGATCAAGATACGCAGTATTTT. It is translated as CASSQDQDTQYF.

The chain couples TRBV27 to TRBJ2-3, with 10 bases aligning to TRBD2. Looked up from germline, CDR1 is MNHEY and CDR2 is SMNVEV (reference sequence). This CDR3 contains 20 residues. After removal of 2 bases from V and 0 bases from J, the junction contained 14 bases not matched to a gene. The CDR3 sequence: CASSLVAGGLLVASTDTQYF. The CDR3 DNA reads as TGTGCCAGCAGTTTAGTAGCGGGGGGTTTACTGGTCGCTAGCACAGATACGCAGTATTTT.

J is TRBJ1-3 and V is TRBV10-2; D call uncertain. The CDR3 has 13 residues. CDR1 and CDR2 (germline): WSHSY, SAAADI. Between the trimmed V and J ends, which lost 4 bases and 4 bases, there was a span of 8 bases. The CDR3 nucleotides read TGCGCCAGCAGTGGCGTGGGCGGAAACACCATATATTTT. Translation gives CASSGVGGNTIYF.

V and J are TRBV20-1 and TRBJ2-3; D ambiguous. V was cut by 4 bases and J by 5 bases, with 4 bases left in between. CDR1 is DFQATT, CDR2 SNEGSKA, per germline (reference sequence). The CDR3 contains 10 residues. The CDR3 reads CSATRDTQYF. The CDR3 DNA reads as TGCAGTGCTACCAGAGATACGCAGTATTTT.

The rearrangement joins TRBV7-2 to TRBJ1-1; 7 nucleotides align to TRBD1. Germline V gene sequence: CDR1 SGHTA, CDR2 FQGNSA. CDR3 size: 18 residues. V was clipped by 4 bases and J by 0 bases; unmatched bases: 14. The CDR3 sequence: CASSSHTLTGRMNTEAFF. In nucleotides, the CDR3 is TGTGCCAGCAGCTCCCATACCCTGACAGGGCGAATGAACACTGAAGCTTTCTTT. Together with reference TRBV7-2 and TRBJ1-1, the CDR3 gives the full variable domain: GAGVSQSPSNKVTEKGKDVELRCDPISGHTALYWYRQSLGQGLEFLIYFQGNSAPDKSGLPSDRFSAERTGGSVSTLTIQRTQQEDSAVYLCASSSHTLTGRMNTEAFFGQGTRLTVV.

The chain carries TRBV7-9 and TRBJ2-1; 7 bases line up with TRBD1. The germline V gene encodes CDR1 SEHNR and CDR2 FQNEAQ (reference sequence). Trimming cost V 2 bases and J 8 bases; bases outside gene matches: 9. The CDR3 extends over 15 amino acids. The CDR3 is CASSLKGASDHEQFF. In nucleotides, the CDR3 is TGTGCCAGCAGCTTAAAGGGGGCCTCAGATCATGAGCAGTTCTTC.

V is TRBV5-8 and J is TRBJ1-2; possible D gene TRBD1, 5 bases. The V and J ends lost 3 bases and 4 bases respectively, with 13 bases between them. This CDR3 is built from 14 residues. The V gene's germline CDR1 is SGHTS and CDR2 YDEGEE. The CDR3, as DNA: TGTGCCAGCAGCTCCGGGGGTCCAGGCTATGGCTACACCTTC. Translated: CASSSGGPGYGYTF.

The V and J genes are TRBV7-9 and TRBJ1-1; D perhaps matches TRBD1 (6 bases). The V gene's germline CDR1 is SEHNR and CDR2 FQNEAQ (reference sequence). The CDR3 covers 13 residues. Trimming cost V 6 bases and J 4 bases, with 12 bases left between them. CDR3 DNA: TGTGCCAGCAGGGGTGGACAGCTCACTGAAGCTTTCTTT. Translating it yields CASRGGQLTEAFF.

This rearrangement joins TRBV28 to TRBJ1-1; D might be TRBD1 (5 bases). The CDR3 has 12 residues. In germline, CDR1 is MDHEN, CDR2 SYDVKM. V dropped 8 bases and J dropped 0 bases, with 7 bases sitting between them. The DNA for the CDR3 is TGTGCCAGCCCCAGGGTGAACACTGAAGCTTTCTTT. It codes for CASPRVNTEAFF.

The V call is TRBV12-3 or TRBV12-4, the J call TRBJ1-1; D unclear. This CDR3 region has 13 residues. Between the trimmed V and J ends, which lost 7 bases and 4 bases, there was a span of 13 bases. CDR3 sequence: CASIPSGVTEAFF. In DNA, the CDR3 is TGTGCCAGCATTCCTTCCGGGGTCACTGAAGCTTTCTTT.